Listed below are T cell receptor beta chains from one sample, sequenced in a study of graft-versus-host responses after intestinal transplantation. No antigen is known for these receptors. The table came from immunoSEQ multiplex PCR; TCRdb's copy has only in-frame clones and leaves some out. The sample consists of some 48,000 clones, 85% to 95% of them appearing once. The sequenced sample was unstimulated CD8+ T cells sorted from spleen or lymph node cells, obtained before transplant. The source is a human donor who was the organ donor for an intestinal transplant. CDR3s include the opening cysteine and the closing phenylalanine or tryptophan. D genes are given only for firm matches. Not all rows give a size; the values are once, few, many and, for expanded clones, a class.

len	j_gene	abundance	d_gene	v_gene	CDR3aa	CDR3nt
18	TRBJ2-2	.	TRBD1	TRBV4-3	CASSQVGTGVQNTGELFF	TGCGCCAGCAGCCAAGTTGGGACAGGGGTCCAAAATACCGGGGAGCTGTTTTTT
16	TRBJ1-4	few	.	TRBV5-4	CASSSPSGGSIEKLFF	TGTGCCAGCAGCTCCCCATCGGGGGGGTCAATTGAAAAACTGTTTTTT
14	TRBJ2-7	.	.	TRBV2	CASKLVGSSYEQYF	TGTGCCAGCAAATTGGTGGGTAGCTCCTACGAGCAGTACTTC
16	TRBJ1-5	.	.	TRBV4-2	CASSQGGENSNQPQHF	TGTGCCAGCAGCCAAGGTGGGGAAAACAGCAATCAGCCCCAGCATTTT
17	TRBJ2-7	.	TRBD1	TRBV27	CASSSPIPTTGGYEQYF	TGTGCCAGCAGTTCCCCAATCCCAACGACAGGGGGCTACGAGCAGTACTTC
18	TRBJ1-2	few	TRBD1	TRBV13	CASSSADLGTGTNYGYTF	TGTGCCAGCAGCTCGGCCGACCTCGGGACAGGCACTAACTATGGCTACACCTTC
12	TRBJ1-5	.	.	TRBV6-1	CASSGFNQPQHF	TGTGCCAGCTCAGGGTTCAATCAGCCCCAGCATTTT
14	TRBJ1-2	.	.	TRBV7-9	CASSMLPQDGGYTF	TGTGCCAGCAGCATGTTGCCCCAGGACGGTGGCTACACCTTC
14	TRBJ2-7	.	.	TRBV7-9	CASSLPDSSYEQYF	TGTGCCAGCAGCTTACCCGACAGTTCCTACGAGCAGTACTTC
14	TRBJ1-1	.	.	TRBV7-3	CASSSRQTDTEAFF	TGTGCCAGCAGCTCGAGACAGACAGACACTGAAGCTTTCTTT
11	TRBJ1-2	.	.	TRBV30	CAWSQGYGYTF	TGTGCCTGGAGCCAGGGCTACGGCTACACCTTC
14	TRBJ1-1	.	.	TRBV11-2	CASSLIQGNAEAFF	TGTGCCAGCAGCTTAATACAGGGCAACGCTGAAGCTTTCTTT
12	TRBJ1-5	.	.	TRBV19	CASSKGGQPQHF	TGTGCCAGTAGTAAGGGGGGTCAGCCCCAGCATTTT
15	TRBJ2-7	.	TRBD2	TRBV9	CASSPHAGGSYEQYF	TGTGCCAGCAGCCCCCACGCGGGGGGCTCCTACGAGCAGTACTTC
13	TRBJ2-1	.	.	TRBV7-9	CASSFVLRDEQFF	TGTGCCAGCAGCTTTGTGCTTCGGGACGAGCAGTTCTTC